Listed below are T cell receptor beta chains from one sample, sequenced in a study of T cell responses to AZD1222 COVID-19 vaccine. The table came from immunoSEQ multiplex PCR; TCRdb's copy has only in-frame clones and leaves some out. Altogether approximately 150,000 clones are present, 85% to 90% being singletons, with the ten largest covering 1.5% to 2%. Sequenced here: peripheral blood, sampled 28 days after the second AZD1222 dose. The receptors derive from an adult who received the AZD1222 COVID-19 vaccine. Each CDR3 is given with its conserved first and last residue. A D gene is named only where the DNA matches it firmly. A clone size is listed for some rows: how often the clone was seen (once, few, many), or a class if it is expanded.

>NA|NA|TRBJ2-2|TRBV7-2
CASSLDRRNTGELFF
TGTGCCAGCAGCTTAGACAGGCGGAACACCGGGGAGCTGTTTTTT
>TRBD2|NA|TRBJ2-5|TRBV5-1
CASGASGGKETQYF
TGCGCCAGCGGCGCTAGCGGGGGCAAAGAGACCCAGTACTTC
>NA|NA|TRBJ2-3|TRBV15
CATSSPGETDTQYF
TGTGCCACCTCGTCCCCGGGAGAAACAGATACGCAGTATTTT
>NA|NA|TRBJ2-5|TRBV29-1
CSVVRASGETQYF
TGCAGCGTTGTTAGGGCCTCGGGGGAGACCCAGTACTTC
>NA|NA|TRBJ2-1|TRBV9
CASSQGGGEQFF
TGTGCCAGCAGCCAAGGAGGGGGCGAGCAGTTCTTC
>TRBD1|NA|TRBJ1-5|TRBV10-3
CATAGQGVEPQHF
TGTGCCACCGCGGGACAGGGGGTTGAGCCCCAGCATTTT
>NA|NA|TRBJ2-5|TRBV14
CASSRDSGALETQYF
TGTGCCAGCAGCCGTGACAGTGGGGCCTTGGAGACCCAGTACTTC
>TRBD2|NA|TRBJ2-1|TRBV7-3
CASSLRGWSSGASYNEQFF
TGTGCCAGCAGCTTAAGAGGGTGGTCTAGCGGGGCCTCCTACAATGAGCAGTTCTTC
>NA|NA|TRBJ2-2|TRBV10-2
CASSIRGGTGELFF
TGCGCCAGCAGTATAAGGGGAGGCACCGGGGAGCTGTTTTTT
>TRBD1|NA|TRBJ1-2|TRBV6-5
CASRTTGDGYTF
TGTGCCAGCAGAACAACAGGGGATGGCTACACCTTC
>NA|NA|TRBJ1-5|TRBV30
CAWSVSGHQPQHF
TGTGCCTGGAGTGTATCGGGGCATCAGCCCCAGCATTTT
>NA|NA|TRBJ2-2|TRBV29-1
CSVRGVGELFF
TGCAGCGTTAGAGGGGTCGGGGAGCTGTTTTTT
>NA|few|TRBJ1-1|TRBV5-1
CATRGMNTEAFF
TGCGCCACCCGAGGGATGAACACTGAAGCTTTCTTT
>TRBD2|NA|TRBJ2-7|TRBV10-3
CAISESFVLAVSYEQYF
TGTGCCATCAGTGAGTCGTTCGTGCTAGCGGTTTCCTACGAGCAGTACTTC
>NA|NA|TRBJ1-2|TRBV5-1
CASSLANSMGSYGYTF
TGCGCCAGCAGCTTGGCCAACAGTATGGGTTCCTATGGCTACACCTTC
>NA|NA|TRBJ1-1|TRBV5-6
CASSRDLNRGSAFF
TGTGCCAGCAGCCGGGACTTAAACCGGGGTTCAGCTTTCTTT
>TRBD1|once|TRBJ1-6|TRBV28
CASSLFRGANNSPLHF
TGTGCCAGCAGTTTGTTCAGGGGGGCGAATAATTCACCCCTCCACTTT
>TRBD1|NA|TRBJ1-5|TRBV28
CASSLQGAPIQPQHF
TGTGCCAGCAGCCTCCAGGGGGCGCCGATTCAGCCCCAGCATTTT
>TRBD1|NA|TRBJ2-2|TRBV30
CAWVTGWATGELFF
TGTGCCTGGGTGACAGGGTGGGCTACCGGGGAGCTGTTTTTT
>NA|NA|TRBJ1-1|TRBV10-2
CASSEQGSEAFF
TGCGCCAGCAGTGAGCAGGGCTCTGAAGCTTTCTTT
>NA|NA|TRBJ1-1|TRBV5-6
CASTAGGGRGRTEAFF
TGTGCCAGCACCGCTGGAGGGGGACGAGGGAGGACTGAAGCTTTCTTT
>NA|NA|TRBJ1-1|TRBV5-6
CASSLRGTEAFF
TGTGCCAGCAGCCTTAGGGGGACTGAAGCTTTCTTT
>NA|NA|TRBJ1-2|TRBV18
CASSPPLLGQSNYGYTF
TGTGCCAGCTCACCACCTCTTTTAGGACAGAGTAACTATGGCTACACCTTC
>NA|NA|TRBJ1-6|TRBV28
CASSRPVGRFDNSPLHF
TGTGCCAGCAGCCGACCAGTCGGCAGGTTTGATAATTCACCCCTCCACTTT
>NA|once|TRBJ2-2|TRBV4-1
CASSQVGAGTGELFF
TGCGCCAGCAGCCAAGTGGGGGCGGGGACCGGGGAGCTGTTTTTT
>NA|NA|TRBJ2-2|TRBV29-1
CSATQANTGELFF
TGCAGCGCTACTCAAGCGAACACCGGGGAGCTGTTTTTT
>NA|NA|TRBJ1-1|TRBV19
CASSIGVGQNTEAFF
TGTGCCAGTAGTATAGGGGTCGGGCAGAACACTGAAGCTTTCTTT
>TRBD1|once|TRBJ1-1|TRBV5-1
CASSLAGQGNTEAFF
TGCGCCAGCAGCTTGGCCGGACAGGGGAACACTGAAGCTTTCTTT
>NA|NA|TRBJ2-3|TRBV15
CATSRAGKLDTQYF
TGTGCCACCAGCAGAGCTGGGAAGTTAGATACGCAGTATTTT
>NA|NA|TRBJ1-1|TRBV5-1
CASSLAVGTEAFF
TGCGCCAGCAGCTTGGCCGTGGGAACTGAAGCTTTCTTT
>TRBD2|NA|TRBJ2-1|TRBV19
CASSRDGRAAEQFF
TGTGCCAGTAGTCGGGACGGGAGGGCCGCTGAGCAGTTCTTC
>TRBD2|NA|TRBJ2-5|TRBV10-2
CASRPGTSGHRETQYF
TGCGCCAGCAGACCCGGGACTAGCGGACATAGGGAGACCCAGTACTTC
>NA|NA|TRBJ2-3|TRBV9
CASSVEVHRPTDTQYF
TGTGCCAGCAGCGTAGAGGTCCATCGTCCCACAGATACGCAGTATTTT
>NA|few|TRBJ1-5|TRBV7-2
CASSSQGSGNQPQHF
TGTGCCAGCAGCAGCCAGGGGTCGGGCAATCAGCCCCAGCATTTT
>NA|NA|TRBJ1-4|TRBV21-1
CASGRCGKATNEKLFF
TGTGCCTCCGGAAGGTGCGGGAAGGCAACTAATGAAAAACTGTTTTTT
>NA|NA|TRBJ1-2|TRBV28
CASSPGTNYYGYTF
TGTGCCAGCAGTCCCGGGACAAACTACTATGGCTACACCTTC
>NA|NA|TRBJ2-1|TRBV5-1
CASSPSRQRRNEQFF
TGCGCCAGCAGCCCGTCGAGGCAGCGCAGGAATGAGCAGTTCTTC
>TRBD1|NA|TRBJ1-5|TRBV19
CASSIDLVYDRGRGQPQHF
TGTGCCAGTAGTATAGATCTCGTATACGACAGGGGACGAGGTCAGCCCCAGCATTTT
>NA|NA|TRBJ1-3|TRBV5-1
CASSVQGGGNTIYF
TGCGCCAGCAGCGTCCAGGGAGGCGGAAACACCATATATTTT
>NA|NA|TRBJ2-5|TRBV5-1
CASSFQETQYF
TGCGCCAGCAGCTTCCAAGAGACCCAGTACTTC
>NA|NA|TRBJ2-7|TRBV9
CASSSQPGLSYEQYF
TGTGCCAGCAGCTCCCAACCGGGGTTATCCTACGAGCAGTACTTC
>NA|NA|TRBJ1-6|TRBV6-1
CASSDVTTNSPLHF
TGTGCCAGCAGTGATGTGACAACTAATTCACCCCTCCACTTT
>NA|once|TRBJ1-6|TRBV7-9
CASSLAQGNSPLHF
TGTGCCAGCAGCTTAGCACAGGGAAACTCACCCCTCCACTTT
>NA|NA|TRBJ1-5|TRBV19
CASSITVGNGNQPQHF
TGTGCCAGTAGCATTACCGTGGGGAACGGCAATCAGCCCCAGCATTTT
>NA|NA|TRBJ1-2|TRBV27
CASSLSRAAYGYTF
TGTGCCAGCAGTTTATCGAGAGCGGCTTATGGCTACACCTTC
>NA|NA|TRBJ1-1|TRBV5-1
CASSLGWGSNTEAFF
TGCGCCAGCAGCTTGGGGTGGGGCTCGAACACTGAAGCTTTCTTT
>TRBD2|NA|TRBJ2-3|TRBV20-1
CSASPASGRGADTQYF
TGCAGTGCTAGTCCCGCTAGCGGGAGAGGAGCAGATACGCAGTATTTT
>NA|NA|TRBJ1-5|TRBV7-2
CASSFGKGGNQPQHF
TGTGCCAGCAGCTTTGGAAAGGGGGGAAATCAGCCCCAGCATTTT
>TRBD1|NA|TRBJ1-1|TRBV7-2
CASSPGQGYAFF
TGTGCCAGCAGCCCCGGACAGGGTTACGCTTTCTTT
>NA|NA|TRBJ2-7|TRBV7-2
CASSLLGLDYEQYF
TGTGCCAGCAGCTTATTGGGACTCGATTACGAGCAGTACTTC
>NA|NA|TRBJ2-1|TRBV11-2
CASTRQVAAYNEQFF
TGTGCCAGCACCCGCCAGGTGGCGGCCTACAATGAGCAGTTCTTC
>TRBD2|NA|TRBJ2-4|TRBV5-1
CASSYGTTGGRSTKNIQYF
TGCGCCAGCAGCTACGGGACTACCGGCGGTCGTAGTACCAAAAACATTCAGTACTTC
>NA|NA|TRBJ1-1|TRBV28
CASSSASGHGNTEAFF
TGTGCCAGCAGTTCTGCGTCGGGACATGGGAACACTGAAGCTTTCTTT
>NA|NA|TRBJ1-1|TRBV14
CASSLRGGHGNTEAFF
TGTGCCAGCAGCCTCCGTGGGGGGCACGGGAACACTGAAGCTTTCTTT
>TRBD1|once|TRBJ2-2|TRBV6-5
CASKIQGSVTGELFF
TGTGCCAGCAAAATACAGGGGAGTGTCACCGGGGAGCTGTTTTTT
>NA|NA|TRBJ2-3|TRBV20-1
CSARSGETQYF
TGCAGTGCTAGATCTGGGGAAACGCAGTATTTT